This note documents a single TCR beta chain sequence. Its antigen is as yet unknown. Assay: immunoSEQ multiplex PCR; the TCRdb copy retains only in-frame clones and omits some. The sample lists about 73,000 clones; around 86% were seen once. With 6 bases clipped from V and 8 bases from J, the junction kept 5 bases outside the gene matches. CDR1 is MNHNS and CDR2 is SASEGT in the germline V gene. There are 14 residues in the CDR3. This record belongs to a study of radiotherapy plus CTLA-4 blockade in lung cancer. Broader study findings: Radiotherapy with ipilimumab was followed by blood expansion of tumor-derived clones.

Enrolled patients, whose metastatic non-small-cell lung cancer was chemo-refractory, received focal radiation plus CTLA-4 blockade with ipilimumab. Sequences were derived from peripheral blood, sampled from a patient treated with radiotherapy plus ipilimumab. This chain uses TRBV6-1 with TRBJ1-6; 9 bases map to TRBD1. This receptor was obtained from a human donor with non-small cell lung cancer that progressed on radiotherapy plus ipilimumab. CDR3 DNA: TGTGCCAGCAGCATCCGGGACAGGGATTCACCCCTCCACTTT. Its protein is CASSIRDRDSPLHF.